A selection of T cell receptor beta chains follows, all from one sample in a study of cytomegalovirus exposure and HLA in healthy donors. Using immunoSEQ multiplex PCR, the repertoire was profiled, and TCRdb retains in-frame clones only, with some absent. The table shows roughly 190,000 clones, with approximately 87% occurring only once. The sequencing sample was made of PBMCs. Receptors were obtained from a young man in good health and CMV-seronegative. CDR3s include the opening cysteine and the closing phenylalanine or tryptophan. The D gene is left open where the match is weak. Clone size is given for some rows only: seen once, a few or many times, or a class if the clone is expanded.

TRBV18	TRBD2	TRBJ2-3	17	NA	CASSPLGGRGGLDTQYF	TGTGCCAGCTCACCACTTGGCGGCCGGGGGGGCCTAGATACGCAGTATTTT
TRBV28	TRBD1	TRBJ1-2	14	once	CASQAGQTFYGYTF	TGTGCCTCCCAGGCGGGACAGACTTTTTATGGCTACACCTTC
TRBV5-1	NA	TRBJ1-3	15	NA	CASSLTGQSGNTIYF	TGCGCCAGCAGCCTTACTGGGCAGTCCGGAAACACCATATATTTT
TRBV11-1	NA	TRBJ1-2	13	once	CASSQDRNYGYTF	TGTGCCAGCAGCCAGGACAGAAACTATGGCTACACCTTC
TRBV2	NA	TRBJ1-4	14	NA	CASISTVAGGKLFF	TGTGCCAGCATCTCGACAGTAGCCGGTGGAAAACTGTTTTTT
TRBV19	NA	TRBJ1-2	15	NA	CASSGGRGVGYGYTF	TGTGCCAGTAGTGGGGGCAGGGGAGTCGGCTATGGCTACACCTTC
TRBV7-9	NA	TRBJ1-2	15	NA	CASSPNLGQTYGYTF	TGTGCCAGCAGCCCGAACTTGGGGCAAACCTATGGCTACACCTTC
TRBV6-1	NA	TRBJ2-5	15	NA	CASSGLDRLGETQYF	TGTGCCAGCAGTGGATTAGACAGGCTAGGAGAGACCCAGTACTTC
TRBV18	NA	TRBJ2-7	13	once	CASSPSLEREQYF	TGTGCCAGCTCACCTTCCCTCGAGCGCGAGCAGTACTTC
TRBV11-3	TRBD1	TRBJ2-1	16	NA	CASSDRDRTSYNEQFF	TGTGCCAGCAGCGACCGGGACAGGACCTCCTACAATGAGCAGTTCTTC
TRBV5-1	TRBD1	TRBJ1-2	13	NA	CASSTGTGLGYTF	TGCGCCAGCAGCACTGGGACAGGGCTGGGCTACACCTTC
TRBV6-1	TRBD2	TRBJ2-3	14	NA	CASSEQRGGLTQYF	TGTGCCAGCAGTGAACAGCGGGGGGGCCTGACGCAGTATTTT
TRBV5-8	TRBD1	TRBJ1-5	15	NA	CASSLGTGGNQPQHF	TGTGCCAGCAGCTTGGGGACAGGGGGCAATCAGCCCCAGCATTTT
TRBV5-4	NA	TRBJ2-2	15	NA	CASSSGPRGSGELFF	TGTGCCAGCAGCTCCGGACCGAGGGGGTCCGGGGAGCTGTTTTTT
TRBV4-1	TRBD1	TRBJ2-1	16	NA	CASSPVGGQNSREQFF	TGCGCCAGCAGCCCCGTAGGGGGCCAGAATTCGCGCGAGCAGTTCTTC
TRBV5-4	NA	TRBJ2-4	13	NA	CASSRSSGNIQYF	TGTGCCAGCAGCCGGTCCTCAGGAAACATTCAGTACTTC
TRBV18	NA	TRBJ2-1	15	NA	CASSPGVNLYNEQFF	TGTGCCAGCTCCCCCGGGGTCAACCTTTACAATGAGCAGTTCTTC
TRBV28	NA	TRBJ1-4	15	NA	CASSKAQGSNEKLFF	TGTGCCAGCAGTAAAGCTCAGGGGTCTAATGAAAAACTGTTTTTT
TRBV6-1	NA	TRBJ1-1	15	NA	CASSEGRRVQTEAFF	TGTGCCAGCAGTGAAGGGCGGAGGGTACAGACTGAAGCTTTCTTT
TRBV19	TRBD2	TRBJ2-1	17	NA	CASSPRTSGQSYNEQFF	TGTGCCAGTAGTCCCCGGACTAGCGGACAATCCTACAATGAGCAGTTCTTC
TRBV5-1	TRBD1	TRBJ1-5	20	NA	CASSLDLPTLTGGMDQPQHF	TGCGCCAGCAGCTTGGACCTACCAACTCTGACAGGGGGAATGGATCAGCCCCAGCATTTT
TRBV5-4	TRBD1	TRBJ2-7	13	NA	CASSSQGVDEQYF	TGTGCCAGCAGTTCTCAGGGGGTGGACGAGCAGTACTTC
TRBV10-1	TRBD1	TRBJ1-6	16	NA	CASSGGQGKYNSPLHF	TGCGCCAGCAGCGGGGGACAGGGAAAATATAATTCACCCCTCCACTTT
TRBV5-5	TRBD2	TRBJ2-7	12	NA	CASSPGGYEQYF	TGTGCCAGCAGCCCGGGGGGATACGAGCAGTACTTC
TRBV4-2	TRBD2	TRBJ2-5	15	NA	CASSQAGGARETQYF	TGTGCCAGCAGCCAGGCGGGAGGGGCAAGGGAGACCCAGTACTTC
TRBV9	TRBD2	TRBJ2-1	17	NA	CASSATSGRATYNEQFF	TGTGCCAGCAGCGCAACTAGCGGGAGGGCCACATACAATGAGCAGTTCTTC
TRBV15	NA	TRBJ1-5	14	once	CATAGKGDNQPQHF	TGTGCCACCGCAGGGAAGGGGGACAATCAGCCCCAGCATTTT